The clone carrying this TCR beta chain was counted once. This sample is drawn from a study of blood T cell repertoires in COVID-19. There are 13 residues in the CDR3. The ends were cut back, 6 bases at V and 3 bases at J, with 12 bases in the middle. Germline values: CDR1 MDHEN, CDR2 SYDVKM. Original analysis: Reference gene primer amplification yielded estimated nucleated cell counts. Here immunoSEQ multiplex PCR was the method, and the copy in TCRdb shows in-frame clones only, minus some. V and J calls and clone size come straight from that table; D and trimming were deduced from the DNA. The sample lists 350,000 to 500,000 clones; 70% to 90% were seen once. Participants spanned ages roughly 18 to 90 years and resided in roughly 26 US areas. Shortly before study entry, within 2 weeks, exposed participants had met a COVID-19 case.

The chain combines TRBV28 with TRBJ2-7; no clear D. Sequences were obtained from PBMCs or T cells enriched from blood (not recorded which). The clonotype comes from a woman in her late teens or twenties who had been exposed to COVID-19. CDR3 nucleotides: TGTGCCAGCAGCCCCCCTGCTAGCTACGAGCAGTACTTC. This encodes CASSPPASYEQYF.